A single sample gave rise to the 18 T cell receptor beta chains below, sequenced in a study of cytomegalovirus exposure and HLA in healthy donors. This table comes from immunoSEQ multiplex PCR, and its TCRdb copy is limited to in-frame clones, with some not included. The table records 150,000 or so clones, approximately 86% of them present only once. Specimen: PBMCs. The source is a man aged 18 to 29 in good health and CMV-seropositive.

This clone was recorded a few times. This rearrangement joins TRBV19 to TRBJ2-6; tentative D call: TRBD1 (5 bases). The germline CDR1 and CDR2 sequences are LNHDA and SQIVND (reference sequence). The CDR3 is 15 amino acids. Trimming removed 4 bases at V and 0 bases at J, with 7 bases between. CDR3 nucleotides: TGTGCCAGTAGTACTGACAGCTCTGGGGCCAACGTCCTGACTTTC. This sequence encodes CASSTDSSGANVLTF.

V gene TRBV4-2 combines with J gene TRBJ2-7; no reliable D call. The CDR3 sequence is 15 residues long. Trimming removed 0 bases at V and 2 bases at J, with 11 bases between. Germline CDR1 LGHNA, CDR2 YNFKEQ. The CDR3 sequence: CASSQDRSSAYEQYF. The CDR3 DNA reads as TGTGCCAGCAGCCAAGATCGGAGTAGTGCCTACGAGCAGTACTTC.

This clone was seen a few times. The chain employs TRBV9 and TRBJ1-1; maybe TRBD1 (5 bases). The V gene's germline CDR1 is SGDLS and CDR2 YYNGEE. The CDR3 covers 14 residues. Trimming pared 4 bases from V and 3 bases from J, leaving 13 bases between. CDR3 protein: CASSPRGGYTEAFF. The CDR3 bases are TGTGCCAGCAGCCCTAGGGGCGGTTACACTGAAGCTTTCTTT.

The rearrangement uses TRBV21-1 and TRBJ2-7; the table's D call, TRBD1, has no DNA check behind it. TRBV21-1 is a listed pseudogene. The CDR3 contains 19 residues. The CDR3 is CASSKARPSRDTSSYEQYF. The CDR3 coding sequence is TGTGCCAGCAGCAAAGCTCGTCCTTCCCGGGACACCAGCTCCTACGAGCAGTACTTC.

The CDR3: CASSLVNKNEQFF. DNA of the CDR3: TGTGCCAGCAGCTTAGTCAACAAGAATGAGCAGTTCTTC. V and J are TRBV11-2 and TRBJ2-1; D call uncertain. This CDR3 has 13 amino acids. Germline V gene lookup returns CDR1 SGHAT and CDR2 FQNNGV. Trimming took 1 base from V and 7 from J, leaving 8 bases between them.

This sequence joins TRBV4-3 and TRBJ1-5, with D possibly being TRBD1 (6 bases). The CDR3 covers 14 residues. V was shortened by 4 bases and J by 7 bases, with 14 bases between the two germline ends. The germline V gene encodes CDR1 LGHNA and CDR2 YSLEER. The CDR3 nucleotides read TGCGCCAGCAGCCTTAACAGGGTGAGGCAGCCCCAGCATTTT. Its translation is CASSLNRVRQPQHF.

V and J are TRBV18 and TRBJ1-4; TRBD1 matches 11 bases. Germline V CDR1 and CDR2: KGHSH, LQKENI. The CDR3 has 16 residues. With 3 bases clipped from V and 0 bases from J, the junction kept 0 bases outside the gene matches. The CDR3 sequence is CASSPGQGATNEKLFF. In nucleotides, the CDR3 is TGTGCCAGCTCACCGGGACAGGGGGCAACTAATGAAAAACTGTTTTTT.

The rearrangement joins TRBV2 to TRBJ1-1, with D uncertain. CDR1 is SNHLY and CDR2 is FYNNEI in the germline V gene. The CDR3 runs 12 residues. Trimming pared 6 bases from V and 7 bases from J, leaving 12 bases between. This CDR3 reads CASRAGGNEAFF. As DNA, the CDR3 is TGTGCCAGCAGGGCGGGAGGGAATGAAGCTTTCTTT.

The chain couples TRBV6-4 to TRBJ2-1; possibly TRBD2 for D (6 bases). The V end was cut by 0 bases, the J end by 4 bases, with 13 bases between. Looked up from germline, CDR1 is MRHNA and CDR2 is SNTAGT. This CDR3 has 16 residues. CDR3 protein: CASSDSGTGVYNEQFF. The CDR3, as DNA: TGTGCCAGCAGTGACTCGGGGACGGGGGTATACAATGAGCAGTTCTTC.

The CDR3: CASSLKQVVYEQYF. CDR3 DNA: TGTGCCAGCAGCTTAAAACAGGTGGTCTACGAGCAGTACTTC. The rearrangement uses TRBV7-2 and TRBJ2-7, with D possibly being TRBD1 (5 bases). Germline CDR1 is SGHTA and CDR2 is FQGNSA. V lost 2 bases to trimming and J lost 3 bases, with 11 bases between them. The CDR3 covers 14 residues.

CDR3 loop: CSGRDRGTDTQYF. CDR3 DNA: TGCAGCGGCCGGGACAGGGGCACAGATACGCAGTATTTT. This rearrangement joins TRBV29-1 to TRBJ2-3; TRBD1 matches at 9 bases. Germline CDR1 is SQVTM and CDR2 is ANQGSEA. J was trimmed by 1 base and V by 7 bases; bases with no gene match: 3. The CDR3 consists of 13 residues.

The CDR3 DNA sequence: TGTGCCAGCAGTGAAGCGACAGCGTCTTTTAGCAATCAGCCCCAGCATTTT. Protein: CASSEATASFSNQPQHF. This sequence joins TRBV6-1 and TRBJ1-5; D might be TRBD1 (5 bases). Germline CDR1 MNHNS, CDR2 SASEGT. The CDR3 runs to 17 residues. Deletions cut 0 bases from V and 0 bases from J, with 12 bases between.

The chain uses TRBV6-6 and TRBJ1-2; 11 bases are a match to TRBD1. The V gene end was trimmed by 5 bases and the J gene end by 5 bases; junction bases not matched to a gene: 4. The CDR3 length is 14 residues. Germline V lookup: CDR1 MNHNY, CDR2 SVGAGI (reference sequence). The CDR3 is CASSGQGAEYGYTF. CDR3 in DNA: TGTGCCAGCAGTGGACAGGGGGCGGAGTATGGCTACACCTTC.

The J gene is TRBJ1-1, the V gene TRBV7-2; D is uncertain. The V end lost 0 bases, the J end lost 2 bases, and 10 bases lay between the germline ends. The CDR3 extends over 15 amino acids. Per the germline V gene, CDR1 is SGHTA and CDR2 is FQGNSA. In DNA form, the CDR3 reads TGTGCCAGCAGCTTAGCGTTCGCCAGTAACACTGAAGCTTTCTTT. Amino acids: CASSLAFASNTEAFF.

The V and J genes are TRBV5-1 and TRBJ2-5; D gene unclear. Trimming stripped 4 bases from V and 1 base from J, with 8 bases between. The CDR3 consists of 13 residues. CDR1 is SGHRS, CDR2 YFSETQ, per germline. DNA of the CDR3: TGCGCCAGCAGCCCGAACATCCAAGAGACCCAGTACTTC. Translation gives CASSPNIQETQYF.

This clone was detected a few times. This chain uses TRBV6-5 with TRBJ1-2; 8 bases align to TRBD1. The CDR3 runs 13 residues. Germline loops: CDR1 MNHEY, CDR2 SVGAGI. The J segment lost 4 bases and the V segment lost 7 bases, leaving 5 bases of the junction unmatched. DNA for the CDR3: TGTGCCAGCACAGGACAGGGAACCTATGGCTACACCTTC. It translates to CASTGQGTYGYTF.

The rearrangement links TRBV7-2 to TRBJ2-7; 7 bases are a match to TRBD2. V was pared by 5 bases and J by 9 bases, with 13 bases of the junction left unmatched. The CDR3 runs 14 residues. From germline, CDR1 is SGHTA and CDR2 FQGNSA. In nucleotides, the CDR3 is TGTGCCAGCAGCCCCAGCGGGACGAATGCTAGGCAGTACTTC. This sequence encodes CASSPSGTNARQYF.

V gene TRBV7-9 combines with J gene TRBJ1-6; 7 bases are shared with TRBD1. Germline V gene sequence: CDR1 SEHNR, CDR2 FQNEAQ (reference sequence). The CDR3 loop spans 15 amino acids. The junction had 2 bases not matched to a gene; V was cut back by 5 bases and J by 1 base. The CDR3 DNA follows: TGTGCCAGCAGCGTGGGACAGTCCTATAATTCACCCCTCCACTTT. Protein: CASSVGQSYNSPLHF.